This T cell receptor beta chain was observed in a study of shared T cell receptors in the human thymus. The table came from immunoSEQ multiplex PCR; TCRdb's copy has only in-frame clones and leaves some out. This sample yields approximately 760,000 clones, of which 70% to 90% are seen a single time; under 0.012% belongs to the top ten. V shed 4 bases and J 5 bases; nucleotides not matched to a gene: 9. The CDR3 extends over 16 amino acids. The germline V gene encodes CDR1 SGHRS and CDR2 YFSETQ. These data were also filed under a second study, of human thymus T cells. That report adds: Infants served as donors; they were healthy and Finnish and were having corrective surgery for congenital heart defects. Use of V and J genes seemed skewed within the thymic and blood repertoires.

The V call is TRBV5-1, the J call TRBJ1-4; TRBD1 aligns across 9 bases. Sequenced material: thymocytes. The receptor's source is a girl under three years old with a congenital heart defect. The CDR3 DNA is TGCGCCAGCAGCCGGGACGAAGACAGGGGGAATGAAAAACTGTTTTTT. It translates to CASSRDEDRGNEKLFF.